This TCR beta chain was obtained from a study of vaccination and CD4 T cells after COVID-19. Study-wide findings and caveats: In convalescent patients, a median about 89% of reactive clones appeared only post-vaccination.

CD4+ T cells that had been cultured provided DNA sequenced with the Oncomine TCR Beta short-read assay. MiXCR was run by TCRdb on the PCR reads, yielding one entry per CDR3 protein. The sample has approximately 15,000 distinct CDR3 sequences, about 61% seen once. Treatment given: roughly 11-day PBMC culture with coronavirus spike peptide pools or control peptides (ViraFEST assay). ViraFEST used peptide pools to expand antigen-specific T cells and subsequently sequenced their TCRs. Worth noting for this clonotype: Its antigen is unidentified.

The TCR was taken from a human donor who had recovered from COVID-19. The sample consisted of CD4+ T cells from blood, cultured in vitro.

This CDR3 reads CASSLRTGAFSNQPQHF. CDR3 in DNA: TGTGCCAGCAGTTTAAGGACAGGGGCCTTTAGCAATCAGCCCCAGCATTTT. The rearrangement links TRBV28 to TRBJ1-5, with 9 bases identical to TRBD1. The CDR3 extends over 17 amino acids. Germline lookup yields CDR1 MDHEN and CDR2 SYDVKM. J lost 0 bases, V lost 2 bases, and 5 bases had no gene match.